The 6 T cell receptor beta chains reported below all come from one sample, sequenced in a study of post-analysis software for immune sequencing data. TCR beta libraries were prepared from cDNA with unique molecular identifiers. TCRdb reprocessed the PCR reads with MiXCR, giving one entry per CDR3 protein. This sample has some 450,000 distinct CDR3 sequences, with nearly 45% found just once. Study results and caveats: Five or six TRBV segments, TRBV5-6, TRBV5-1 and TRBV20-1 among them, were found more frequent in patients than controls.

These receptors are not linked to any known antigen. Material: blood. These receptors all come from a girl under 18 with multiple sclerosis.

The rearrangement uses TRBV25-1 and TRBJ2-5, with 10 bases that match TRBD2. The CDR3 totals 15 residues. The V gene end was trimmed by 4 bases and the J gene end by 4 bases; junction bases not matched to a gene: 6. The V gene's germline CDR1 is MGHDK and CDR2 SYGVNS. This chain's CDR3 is CASSGASGRGETQYF. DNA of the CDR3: TGTGCCAGCAGTGGGGCTAGCGGGAGAGGAGAGACCCAGTACTTC.

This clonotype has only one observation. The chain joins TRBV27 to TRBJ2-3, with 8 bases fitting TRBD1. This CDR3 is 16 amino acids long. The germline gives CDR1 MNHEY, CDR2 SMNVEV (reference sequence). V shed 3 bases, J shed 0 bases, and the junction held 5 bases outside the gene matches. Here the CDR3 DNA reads TGTGCCAGCAGTTTCGACAGGGGTACTAGCACAGATACGCAGTATTTT. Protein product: CASSFDRGTSTDTQYF.

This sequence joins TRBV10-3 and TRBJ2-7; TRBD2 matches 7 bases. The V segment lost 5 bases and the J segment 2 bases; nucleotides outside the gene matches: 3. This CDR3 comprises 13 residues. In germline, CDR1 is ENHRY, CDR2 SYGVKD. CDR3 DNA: TGTGCCATCAGTCCGGGACTACCCTACGAGCAGTACTTC. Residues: CAISPGLPYEQYF.

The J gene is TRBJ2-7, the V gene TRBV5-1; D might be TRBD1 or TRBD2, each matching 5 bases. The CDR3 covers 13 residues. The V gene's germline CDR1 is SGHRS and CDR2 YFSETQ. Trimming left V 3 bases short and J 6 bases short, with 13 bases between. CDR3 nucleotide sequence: TGCGCCAGCAGCTGGGACGTGAACAGCGAGCAGTACTTC. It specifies CASSWDVNSEQYF.

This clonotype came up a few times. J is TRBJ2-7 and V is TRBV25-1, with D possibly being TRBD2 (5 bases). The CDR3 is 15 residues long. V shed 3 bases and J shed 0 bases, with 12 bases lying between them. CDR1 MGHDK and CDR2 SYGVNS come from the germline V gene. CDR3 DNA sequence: TGTGCCAGCAGTGATCCTCTTAGCGCCTCCTACGAGCAGTACTTC. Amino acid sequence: CASSDPLSASYEQYF.

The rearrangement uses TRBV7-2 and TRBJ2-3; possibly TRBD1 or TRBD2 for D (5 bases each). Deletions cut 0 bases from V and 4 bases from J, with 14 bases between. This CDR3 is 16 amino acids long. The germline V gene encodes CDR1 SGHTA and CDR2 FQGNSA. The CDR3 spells CASSLAVGPGADTQYF. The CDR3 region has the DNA TGTGCCAGCAGCTTAGCTGTGGGACCAGGCGCAGATACGCAGTATTTT.